One and the same sample provided the 27 T cell receptor beta chains below, sequenced in a study of spatial heterogeneity in lung cancer. TCRdb independently ran MiXCR on the 5' RACE reads; one entry per CDR3 protein. The sample has 11,000 to 15,000 distinct CDR3 sequences; roughly 4.7% are singletons. Antigens for these TCRs are unknown. Time point of the sample: sample taken at primary tumor resection. Study-wide results and limits: The study found that expanded intratumoral alpha and beta TCR counts tracked tumor mutation counts.

The material was lung tumor tissue, obtained at surgery. The receptor set was obtained from a female donor with early-stage non-small cell lung cancer.

This clonotype was counted many times. V gene TRBV7-8 combines with J gene TRBJ1-1; D perhaps matches TRBD1 (5 bases). V dropped 3 bases and J dropped 4 bases, with 18 bases sitting between them. The CDR3 loop spans 16 amino acids. CDR1 is SGHVS and CDR2 is FQNEAQ in the germline V gene. This CDR3 is CASSFLMRGEGTEAFF. The CDR3 nucleotides are TGTGCCAGCAGCTTTTTGATGCGGGGGGAGGGCACTGAAGCTTTCTTT.

This clonotype showed up just a few times. The V and J genes are TRBV30 and TRBJ1-2; 7 bases fit TRBD1. Germline V CDR1 and CDR2: GTSNPN, SVGIG (reference sequence). Trimming at V came to 2 bases and at J to 8 bases, leaving 8 bases not matched to a gene. The CDR3 is 13 residues long. CDR3 nucleotide sequence: TGTGCCTGGAGTCGCCAGGGGGGGGAAGGCTACACCTTC. Protein product: CAWSRQGGEGYTF. Based on the CDR3 plus reference TRBV30 and TRBJ1-2, the full variable domain is SQTIHQWPATLVQPVGSPLSLECTVEGTSNPNLYWYRQAAGRGLQLLFYSVGIGQISSEVPQNLSASRPQDRQFILSSKKLLLSDSGFYLCAWSRQGGEGYTFGSGTRLTVV.

This clonotype was seen at least ten times. V and J are TRBV5-1 and TRBJ2-5; 14 bases align to TRBD2. The V and J ends lost 1 base and 1 base, in that order; junction bases with no gene match: 9. Germline V gene data show CDR1 as SGHRS and CDR2 as YFSETQ. The CDR3 is 19 residues long. In DNA form, the CDR3 reads TGCGCCAGCAGCTTGATGGCTGGACTAGCGGGGGGCCCCCAAGAGACCCAGTACTTC. Translated: CASSLMAGLAGGPQETQYF.

The V call is TRBV9, the J call TRBJ1-1, with D unclear. Trimming took off 0 bases at V and 8 bases at J, with 11 bases between the two ends. CDR1 SGDLS and CDR2 YYNGEE come from the germline V gene. This CDR3 has 13 amino acids. CDR3 DNA: TGTGCCAGCAGCGTAGTAGTTAAAGGGGAAGCTTTCTTT. Translation: CASSVVVKGEAFF.

This clonotype was detected ten times or more. The genes are TRBV18 and TRBJ2-5, with D possibly being TRBD1 or TRBD2 (5 bases each). V lost 3 bases to trimming and J lost 7 bases, with 12 bases between them. CDR1 and CDR2 from the germline V gene are KGHSH and LQKENI. This CDR3 has 13 amino acids. The CDR3 sequence: CASSPGDPVTQYF. CDR3 coding DNA: TGTGCCAGCTCACCCGGGGACCCGGTGACCCAGTACTTC.

The chain employs TRBV11-2 and TRBJ2-5, with 7 bases matching TRBD1. The CDR3 has 13 amino acids. Germline V gene sequence: CDR1 SGHAT, CDR2 FQNNGV. The V and J ends lost 5 bases and 5 bases, in that order; junction bases with no gene match: 5. The CDR3: CASSAQGWETQYF. CDR3 nucleotide sequence: TGTGCCAGCAGCGCACAGGGGTGGGAGACCCAGTACTTC.

This clonotype is classed as medium-sized. The genes are TRBV7-9 and TRBJ2-1; D gene uncertain. Germline CDR1 SEHNR, CDR2 FQNEAQ (reference sequence). CDR3 size: 13 residues. V was pared by 5 bases and J by 8 bases, with 13 bases between. The CDR3 DNA sequence: TGTGCCAGCAGCCCCCCCGGCAAGGATGAGCAGTTCTTC. This codes for CASSPPGKDEQFF.

This clonotype was seen ten or more times. The chain uses TRBV6-2 or TRBV6-3 and TRBJ2-3; D perhaps matches TRBD1 (6 bases). V lost 2 bases and J lost 8, with 14 bases in between. The CDR3 sequence is 14 residues long. Germline CDR1 MNHEY, CDR2 SVGEGT. CDR3 coding DNA: TGTGCCAGCAGTTACACCGGGACATCGGGTACGCAGTATTTT. Its translation is CASSYTGTSGTQYF.

This clonotype was seen repeatedly, ten times or more. This chain uses TRBV27 with TRBJ1-5; D possibly corresponds to TRBD1 (5 bases). Germline V gene data show CDR1 as MNHEY and CDR2 as SMNVEV (reference sequence). V was cut by 1 base and J by 1 base, with 17 bases left in between. The CDR3 runs to 18 residues. In nucleotides, the CDR3 is TGTGCCAGCAGTTTATTCGGCGGCAGAGGGGCGAGCAATCAGCCCCAGCATTTT. Its protein is CASSLFGGRGASNQPQHF.

Notes on this clonotype: A much larger clone differs from this one at a single base, so this may be a read error. The J gene is TRBJ2-5, the V gene TRBV7-8; D may be TRBD1 or TRBD2 (5 bases each). Germline lookup yields CDR1 SGHVS and CDR2 FQNEAQ. V was cut by 5 bases and J by 5 bases, with 18 bases left in between. The CDR3 is 15 residues long. The CDR3 DNA follows: TGTGCCAGCAGCACTCGGGACGGGCACCGGGAGACCCAGTACTTC. Translation: CASSTRDGHRETQYF.

This clonotype was observed at least ten times. V and J are TRBV7-2 and TRBJ1-1; D uncertain. The germline V gene has CDR1 SGHTA and CDR2 FQGNSA. The germline V and J ends were trimmed by 5 bases and 1 base, with 8 bases remaining between them. This CDR3 region has 13 residues. The CDR3 region is CASSVTTNTEAFF. CDR3 nucleotides: TGTGCCAGCAGCGTGACCACGAACACTGAAGCTTTCTTT.

This clonotype was counted a few times. This rearrangement joins TRBV5-1 to TRBJ1-1; D unclear. This CDR3 is built from 16 residues. Germline values: CDR1 SGHRS, CDR2 YFSETQ. V shed 0 bases and J shed 4 bases, with 16 bases lying between them. The CDR3 here is CASSLDRPAGVTEAFF. DNA of the CDR3: TGCGCCAGCAGCTTGGATAGACCGGCCGGAGTCACTGAAGCTTTCTTT.

This clonotype was seen at least ten times. The chain has TRBV7-9 and TRBJ1-1; perhaps TRBD1 as D (6 bases). With 2 bases removed from V and 5 bases from J, the gap between germline ends came to 15 bases. The CDR3 is 15 residues long. Looked up from germline, CDR1 is SEHNR and CDR2 is FQNEAQ (reference sequence). Written as DNA, the CDR3 is TGTGCCAGCAGCTTACAGGGGCAGGGCCTGACTGAAGCTTTCTTT. Its translation is CASSLQGQGLTEAFF.

In its sample, this clonotype was seen many times. The chain uses TRBV10-3 and TRBJ1-2; D remains ambiguous. This CDR3 is 13 amino acids long. The V end was cut by 0 bases, the J end by 10 bases, with 12 bases between. Germline V lookup: CDR1 ENHRY, CDR2 SYGVKD. The CDR3 loop reads CAISESPVHLYTF. The DNA for the CDR3 is TGTGCCATCAGTGAGTCGCCGGTACATCTCTACACCTTC.

This clonotype was seen at least ten times. The chain joins TRBV6-6 to TRBJ2-7; D perhaps matches TRBD2 (6 bases). The germline gives CDR1 MNHNY, CDR2 SVGAGI (reference sequence). The CDR3 loop spans 15 amino acids. V gave up 0 bases and J gave up 5 bases, with 14 bases separating them. The CDR3 region is CASSYSSGVKHEQYF. CDR3 bases: TGTGCCAGCAGTTACTCGTCGGGGGTTAAGCACGAGCAGTACTTC.

This clonotype was seen many times. V gene TRBV2 combines with J gene TRBJ1-6, with D possibly matching TRBD1 (5 bases). CDR1 is SNHLY and CDR2 is FYNNEI in the germline V gene. V shed 4 bases and J shed 7 bases, with 11 bases lying between them. This CDR3 comprises 14 residues. The CDR3 DNA reads TGTGCCAGCAGTGTGGGGACGGGGAATTCACCCCTCCACTTT. It encodes CASSVGTGNSPLHF. The variable domain in full, completed from reference TRBV2 and TRBJ1-6, reads EPEVTQTPSHQVTQMGQEVILRCVPISNHLYFYWYRQILGQKVEFLVSFYNNEISEKSEIFDDQFSVERPDGSNFTLKIRSTKLEDSAMYFCASSVGTGNSPLHFGNGTRLTVT.

This clonotype was seen at least ten times. The chain uses TRBV12-3 or TRBV12-4 and TRBJ2-7; the match to TRBD2 covers 7 bases. The CDR3 loop spans 13 amino acids. J was trimmed by 2 bases and V by 5 bases; bases with no gene match: 3. The CDR3 DNA reads as TGTGCCAGCAGTCGCGGGGGAGCCTACGAGCAGTACTTC. Translation gives CASSRGGAYEQYF.

In its sample, this clonotype was seen many times. V gene TRBV27 combines with J gene TRBJ2-7; 10 bases match TRBD1. This CDR3 has 15 residues. Germline V gene data show CDR1 as MNHEY and CDR2 as SMNVEV (reference sequence). J gave up 4 bases and V 2 bases, and 5 bases lay outside the gene matches. The CDR3 reads CASSLRQGAAYEQYF. DNA for the CDR3: TGTGCCAGCAGTTTAAGACAGGGGGCTGCTTACGAGCAGTACTTC.

In this sample, this clonotype turned up many times. This CDR3 reads CASSEAGGEGNEQFF. CDR3 DNA: TGTGCCAGCAGTGAAGCGGGCGGAGAAGGGAATGAGCAGTTCTTC. The chain carries TRBV2 and TRBJ2-1, with D hard to call. The CDR3 consists of 15 residues. Trimming took off 0 bases at V and 7 bases at J, with 13 bases between the two ends. Germline CDR1 and CDR2: SNHLY and FYNNEI.

This clonotype was observed at least ten times. This chain links TRBV28 with TRBJ1-2; D possibly corresponds to TRBD1 (6 bases). V was pared by 2 bases and J by 8 bases, with 12 bases between. The CDR3 runs to 13 residues. CDR1 is MDHEN, CDR2 SYDVKM, per germline. The CDR3, as DNA: TGTGCCAGCAGTTTACAGAGGGGGGCAGGCTACACCTTC. Its translation is CASSLQRGAGYTF.

This clonotype was detected many times. The chain recombines TRBV5-1 with TRBJ2-5; the D gene is possibly TRBD2 (6 bases). The germline V gene encodes CDR1 SGHRS and CDR2 YFSETQ. The CDR3 extends over 15 amino acids. V was pared by 0 bases and J by 3 bases, with 12 bases between. CDR3 sequence (DNA): TGCGCCAGCAGCTTGGCCGGGACTGAGGAAGAGACCCAGTACTTC. As protein: CASSLAGTEEETQYF.

This clonotype was found many times. This chain joins TRBV6-6 and TRBJ1-2, with a possible D match to TRBD1 (6 bases). Deletions cut 6 bases from V and 5 bases from J, with 13 bases between. CDR1 is MNHNY and CDR2 is SVGAGI in the germline V gene (reference sequence). The CDR3 consists of 13 residues. Written as DNA, the CDR3 is TGTGCCAGCAGCCCCACAGGGTTATATGGCTACACCTTC. Translating gives CASSPTGLYGYTF.

This clonotype was detected only a few times. The chain employs TRBV5-1 and TRBJ2-3; TRBD1 matches 7 bases. Germline loops: CDR1 SGHRS, CDR2 YFSETQ. V lost 3 bases, J lost 4 bases, and 2 bases stayed unmatched. The CDR3 sequence is 13 residues long. DNA of the CDR3: TGCGCCAGCAGCTCCCAGGGGGCAGATACGCAGTATTTT. This encodes CASSSQGADTQYF.

This chain uses TRBV6-2 or TRBV6-3 with TRBJ2-7; possibly TRBD1 for D (5 bases). Germline V gene sequence: CDR1 MNHEY, CDR2 SVGEGT. The CDR3 length is 16 residues. Trimming took off 0 bases at V and 2 bases at J, with 14 bases between the two ends. Written as DNA, the CDR3 is TGTGCCAGCAGTTACTCGATTGGGGCCCCTACCTACGAGCAGTACTTC. Translating gives CASSYSIGAPTYEQYF.

V usage is TRBV20-1 and J usage is TRBJ2-5; 13 positions agree with TRBD2. The CDR3 is 17 residues long. Trimming at V came to 0 bases and at J to 8 bases, leaving 12 bases not matched to a gene. Germline V CDR1 and CDR2: DFQATT, SNEGSKA (reference sequence). The DNA for the CDR3 is TGCAGTGCTAGAGATCTCGGGGGACTAGCGGGGAGCGAAACCCAGTACTTC. This sequence encodes CSARDLGGLAGSETQYF.

In this sample, this clonotype turned up many times. The chain employs TRBV11-2 and TRBJ2-5, with 7 nucleotides matching TRBD2. Per the germline V gene, CDR1 is SGHAT and CDR2 is FQNNGV. The CDR3 extends over 15 amino acids. Trimming cost V 4 bases and J 4 bases; bases outside gene matches: 9. The CDR3 reads CASSSVLAVRETQYF. The CDR3 region has the DNA TGTGCCAGCAGCTCCGTCCTAGCGGTGAGAGAGACCCAGTACTTC.

This clonotype rates as medium-sized. V and J are TRBV18 and TRBJ2-1; a possible D gene is TRBD2 (5 bases). Trimming cost V 0 bases and J 7 bases, with 10 bases left between them. Germline CDR1 reads KGHSH; CDR2 reads LQKENI. This CDR3 comprises 14 residues. The CDR3 sequence is CASSPPVRRNEQFF. The CDR3 coding sequence is TGTGCCAGCTCACCACCAGTAAGGAGGAATGAGCAGTTCTTC.